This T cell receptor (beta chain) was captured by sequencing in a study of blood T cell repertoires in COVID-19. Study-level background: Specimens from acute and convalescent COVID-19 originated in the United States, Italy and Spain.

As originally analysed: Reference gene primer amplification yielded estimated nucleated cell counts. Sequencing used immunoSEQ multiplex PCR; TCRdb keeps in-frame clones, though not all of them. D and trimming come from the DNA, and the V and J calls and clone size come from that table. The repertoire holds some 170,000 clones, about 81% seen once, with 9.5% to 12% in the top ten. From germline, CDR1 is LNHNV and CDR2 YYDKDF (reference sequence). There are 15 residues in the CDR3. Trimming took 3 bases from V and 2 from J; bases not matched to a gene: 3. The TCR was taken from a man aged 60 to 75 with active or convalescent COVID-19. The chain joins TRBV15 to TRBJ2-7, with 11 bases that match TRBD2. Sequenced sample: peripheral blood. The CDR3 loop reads CATSRGLAETYEQYF. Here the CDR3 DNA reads TGTGCCACCAGCAGGGGACTAGCGGAGACCTACGAGCAGTACTTC.